This T cell receptor beta chain was profiled in a study of Graves' ophthalmopathy and Graves' hyperthyroidism. The sequenced template was RNA, covering the TCR beta CDR3 region. The authors performed first-round RT-PCR with HTBI primers and then a second-round multiplex PCR. TCRdb redid the calling of the multiplex PCR reads with MiXCR, one entry per CDR3 protein. The table has some 750,000 distinct CDR3 sequences, 40% seen once. The CDR3 sequence is 12 residues long. Germline CDR1 is KGHDR and CDR2 is SFDVKD. Remarks on this clonotype: The junction does not match germline at one end; this may be a read error.

Patients with other autoimmune diseases, uncontrolled infections, pregnancy or lactation were excluded. Reliance was placed on clinical symptoms, serum thyroxine, TRAb, thyroid ultrasound and orbital computed tomography for diagnosis. The PBMCs had their origin in more than 9.5 ml of fresh peripheral blood. The receptor comes from an adult man with Graves' ophthalmopathy. Sequenced: peripheral blood. The chain is built from TRBV24-1 and TRBJ1-5, with D uncertain. CDR3 DNA sequence: TGTGCCAGCAGTTCCCCTCCCCAGCCCCAGCATTTT. Translated, it gives CASSSPPQPQHF.